This T cell receptor (beta chain) was captured in a study of blood T cell repertoires in COVID-19. Study overall: The origin of the acute and convalescent COVID-19 samples was the United States, Italy and Spain. PBMCs, B-cell-depleted T cells, or T cells were the source of the cDNA or gDNA that made up the material.

Germline lookup yields CDR1 ENHRY and CDR2 SYGVKD. The CDR3 extends over 16 amino acids. Trimming cost V 3 bases and J 3 bases; bases outside gene matches: 10. Original methodology: Reference gene primer amplification gave estimated nucleated cell counts. Here immunoSEQ multiplex PCR was the method, and the copy in TCRdb shows in-frame clones only, minus some. The V and J calls and clone size were taken over from that table, and D and trimming were inferred from the DNA. The profile covers about 32,000 clones, with around 86% appearing a single time and approximately 5.7% taken by the ten largest. Source material: peripheral blood. J is TRBJ2-5 and V is TRBV10-3; 7 bases are shared with TRBD1. This sequence was found in a woman of 80 years or more with active or convalescent COVID-19. CDR3 protein: CAISDSRGGLKETQYF. CDR3 DNA: TGTGCCATCAGTGACTCCCGAGGGGGCCTCAAAGAGACCCAGTACTTC.